This TCR beta chain stems from a study of graft-versus-host responses after intestinal transplantation. The germline CDR1 and CDR2 sequences are LNHNV and YYDKDF (reference sequence). The V end lost 1 base, the J end lost 6 bases, and 4 bases lay between the germline ends. This CDR3 is built from 12 residues. Findings of the study overall: Analysis identified GvH clones in recipient marrow, with some appearing first in ileum or blood.

Remarks on this clone: No antigen is known for it.

Using immunoSEQ multiplex PCR, the repertoire was profiled, and TCRdb retains in-frame clones only, with some absent. The data hold 35,000 to 45,000 clones, with approximately 95% observed a single time. This TCR was sampled from a human patient who received an intestinal transplant, so some T cells may come from the graft donor. The sample here was PBMCs, taken 700 to 850 days after intestinal transplantation. V usage is TRBV15 and J usage is TRBJ2-1; D gene unclear. The CDR3 sequence: CATSRASNEQFF. Written as DNA, the CDR3 is TGTGCCACCAGCAGAGCTTCCAATGAGCAGTTCTTC.